These 28 T cell receptor beta chains were all obtained from the same sample, sequenced in a study of human T cells and chemical hapten exposure. Time point meaning: patch test 1, 2 weeks after DPC sensitization. The sample's treatment: therapeutic diphenylcyclopropenone sensitization with weekly scalp DPC. TCRdb ran MiXCR on the RACE reads and lists one entry per CDR3 protein. The repertoire consists of about 71,000 distinct CDR3 sequences, with approximately 9.8% occurring once and the leading ten covering over 3%. The sample consisted of whole blood, taken in connection with sensitization to the hapten diphenylcyclopropenone (DPC). Receptors were obtained from a woman between 40 and 55 years old with alopecia areata. Some clones in this sample may be carry-over from other donors' samples.

This clonotype showed up many times. This rearrangement joins TRBV20-1 to TRBJ1-1; D unclear. The length of the CDR3 is 15 residues. The germline V gene encodes CDR1 DFQATT and CDR2 SNEGSKA (reference sequence). Trimming took off 0 bases at V and 0 bases at J, with 11 bases between the two ends. The CDR3 is CSARDLAEMNTEAFF. The CDR3 coding sequence is TGCAGTGCTAGAGATCTGGCAGAAATGAACACTGAAGCTTTCTTT.

This clonotype turned up a few times. The rearrangement joins TRBV20-1 to TRBJ1-2, with 9 bases that match TRBD1. V lost 1 base and J lost 8; bases outside the gene matches: 8. The CDR3 contains 14 residues. Germline V lookup: CDR1 DFQATT, CDR2 SNEGSKA (reference sequence). The CDR3 loop is CSARGNDRGIGYTF. The CDR3 DNA reads TGCAGTGCTAGAGGCAACGACAGGGGGATAGGCTACACCTTC.

There are many counts of this clonotype. The chain is built from TRBV18 and TRBJ1-5; D is perhaps TRBD1 (5 bases). This CDR3 spans 16 amino acids. The V and J ends lost 3 bases and 1 base respectively, with 13 bases between them. Germline CDR1 is KGHSH and CDR2 is LQKENI. CDR3 sequence: CASSPQGPRSNQPQHF. The CDR3 nucleotides read TGTGCCAGCTCACCTCAGGGCCCTAGGAGCAATCAGCCCCAGCATTTT.

About this clonotype itself: A much larger clone differs by one base, so this may be a read error. The chain has TRBV5-4 and TRBJ2-2; D is possibly TRBD2 (5 bases). Germline V CDR1 and CDR2: SGHNT, YYREEE (reference sequence). V lost 3 bases and J lost 0, with 9 bases in between. The CDR3 extends over 15 amino acids. This CDR3 is CASSSGIANTGELFF. CDR3 DNA sequence: TGTGCCAGCAGCTCCGGGATAGCGAACACCGGGGAGCTGTTTTTT.

Ten or more counts support this clonotype. V is TRBV18 and J is TRBJ2-7; D possibly corresponds to TRBD1 (6 bases). This CDR3 spans 15 amino acids. Trimming took off 3 bases at V and 2 bases at J, with 14 bases between the two ends. Per germline, CDR1 KGHSH and CDR2 LQKENI. Written as DNA, the CDR3 is TGTGCCAGCTCACCCCAGGGGCAGGTCGCCTACGAGCAGTACTTC. This gives the protein CASSPQGQVAYEQYF.

CDR3 bases: TGTGCCAGCAGCCCCGACTTGGGACAGGGATCCTATGGCTACACCTTC. Translating gives CASSPDLGQGSYGYTF. This rearrangement joins TRBV5-6 to TRBJ1-2; 9 nucleotides align to TRBD1. This CDR3 comprises 16 residues. Trimming removed 4 bases from V and 4 bases from J; junction bases left unmatched: 11. Germline assignment: CDR1 SGHDT and CDR2 YYEEEE. The complete variable domain, with remaining parts taken from reference TRBV5-6 and TRBJ1-2, reads DAGVTQSPTHLIKTRGQQVTLRCSPKSGHDTVSWYQQALGQGPQFIFQYYEEEERQRGNFPDRFSGHQFPNYSSELNVNALLLGDSALYLCASSPDLGQGSYGYTFGSGTRLTVV.

This clonotype was seen a handful of times. The chain recombines TRBV12-3 or TRBV12-4 with TRBJ2-3, with no clear D. The CDR3 covers 13 residues. Trimming left V 3 bases short and J 0 bases short, with 4 bases between. This chain's CDR3 is CASSLESTDTQYF. The CDR3 DNA reads as TGTGCCAGCAGTTTGGAGAGCACAGATACGCAGTATTTT.

This clonotype was seen many times. The chain couples TRBV4-2 to TRBJ2-7; maybe TRBD1 (8 bases). Trimming took 1 base from V and 6 from J, leaving 16 bases between them. Germline CDR1 is LGHNA and CDR2 is YNFKEQ. The CDR3 spans 15 residues. CDR3 sequence (DNA): TGTGCCAGCAGCCAAGTCGAAAACAGGGGGGGCGAGCAGTACTTC. This translates into CASSQVENRGGEQYF.

As to this clonotype: This sequence may be a read error, since a much larger clone differs from it by one base. The genes are TRBV29-1 and TRBJ2-3; TRBD2 matches 15 bases. The CDR3 contains 17 residues. CDR1 is SQVTM and CDR2 is ANQGSEA in the germline V gene. Here the CDR3 reads CSVEGGTSGGSIDTQYF. The CDR3 DNA follows: TGCAGCGTTGAAGGTGGGACTAGCGGGGGGAGCATAGATACGCAGTATTTT.

This clonotype was observed a few times. The chain has TRBV2 and TRBJ1-1; D is ambiguous. The CDR3 length is 13 residues. Germline CDR1 is SNHLY and CDR2 is FYNNEI. The germline V and J ends were trimmed by 2 bases and 1 base, with 5 bases remaining between them. CDR3 in DNA: TGTGCCAGCAGTGAACACACGAACACTGAAGCTTTCTTT. It encodes CASSEHTNTEAFF.

A note on this clonotype: With a much larger clone just one base away, this may be a read error. This chain joins TRBV7-2 and TRBJ2-1; D is uncertain. V dropped 2 bases and J dropped 6 bases, with 14 bases sitting between them. This CDR3 comprises 15 residues. Germline V gene sequence: CDR1 SGHTA, CDR2 FQGNSA. CDR3 coding DNA: TGTGCCAGCAGCTTATGGATAGGGAACCCCAATGAGCAGTTCTTC. It encodes CASSLWIGNPNEQFF.

This clonotype was recorded many times. The CDR3 reads CASSLDRVTEAFF. Here the CDR3 DNA reads TGCGCCAGCAGCTTGGACAGGGTCACTGAAGCTTTCTTT. This chain joins TRBV5-1 and TRBJ1-1; a weak D match, TRBD1 (6 bases). The CDR3 runs to 13 residues. V shed 0 bases and J shed 4 bases, with 7 bases lying between them. From germline, CDR1 is SGHRS and CDR2 YFSETQ.

This clonotype was observed once. J is TRBJ1-5 and V is TRBV7-2; D unclear. Germline CDR1 and CDR2: SGHTA and FQGNSA. Trimming pared 5 bases from V and 0 bases from J, leaving 11 bases between. The CDR3 is 15 residues long. DNA of the CDR3: TGTGCCAGCAGCCCCTATCGGGATAGCAATCAGCCCCAGCATTTT. It is translated as CASSPYRDSNQPQHF.

This chain uses TRBV7-3 with TRBJ1-3; no clear D. The CDR3 extends over 10 amino acids. In germline, CDR1 is SGHTA, CDR2 FQGTGA. The CDR3 sequence: CGSLENTIYF. In DNA, the CDR3 is TGTGGGAGTTTGGAAAACACCATATATTTT.

This clonotype was detected a few times. The chain's CDR3 is CSVEDLPPGVATEAFF. CDR3 DNA sequence: TGCAGCGTTGAAGATCTCCCCCCCGGAGTTGCCACTGAAGCTTTCTTT. V usage is TRBV29-1 and J usage is TRBJ1-1, with D unclear. This CDR3 region has 16 residues. The ends were cut back, 0 bases at V and 4 bases at J, with 18 bases in the middle. Germline CDR1 SQVTM, CDR2 ANQGSEA.

The chain links TRBV30 to TRBJ2-1; D perhaps matches TRBD1 (5 bases). This CDR3 comprises 13 residues. Trimming shortened V by 1 base and J by 8 bases, and 12 bases separated the two germline ends. Germline values: CDR1 GTSNPN, CDR2 SVGIG (reference sequence). The CDR3 region is CAWSADWGDEQFF. In nucleotides, the CDR3 is TGTGCCTGGAGTGCAGATTGGGGCGATGAGCAGTTCTTC.

This clonotype showed up many times. Relative to the germline gene, one junction end is altered; a read error may explain this. The V and J genes are TRBV20-1 and TRBJ2-7; the D gene could be TRBD1 or TRBD2 (6 bases each). The germline V gene encodes CDR1 DFQATT and CDR2 SNEGSKA (reference sequence). The CDR3 has 17 amino acids. DNA for the CDR3: TGCAGTGCAAGAGGGGGGACCCTGGGTCCACACCCTTACGAGCAGTACTTC. Translated, it gives CSARGGTLGPHPYEQYF.

This clonotype was found many times. The V and J genes are TRBV9 and TRBJ1-5, with D possibly TRBD1 on 5 matching bases. The CDR3 contains 15 residues. Germline V gene sequence: CDR1 SGDLS, CDR2 YYNGEE. Trimming shortened V by 1 base and J by 5 bases, and 13 bases separated the two germline ends. CDR3 DNA sequence: TGTGCCAGCAGCGTATCTCTCGGGGCGGATCAGCCCCAGCATTTT. Encoded protein: CASSVSLGADQPQHF.

This rearrangement joins TRBV9 to TRBJ2-3; no reliable D call. Deletions cut 4 bases from V and 9 bases from J, with 18 bases between. The germline V gene encodes CDR1 SGDLS and CDR2 YYNGEE. This CDR3 region has 14 residues. CDR3 DNA: TGTGCCAGCAGCCCCCGGATCCCCAGCCTCACGCAGTATTTT. It specifies CASSPRIPSLTQYF. Full variable domain (outside the CDR3, taken from reference TRBV9 and TRBJ2-3): DSGVTQTPKHLITATGQRVTLRCSPRSGDLSVYWYQQSLDQGLQFLIQYYNGEERAKGNILERFSAQQFPDLHSELNLSSLELGDSALYFCASSPRIPSLTQYFGPGTRLTVL.

In this sample, this clonotype turned up many times. This rearrangement joins TRBV7-9 to TRBJ1-5, with no clear D. CDR1 is SEHNR, CDR2 FQNEAQ, per germline (reference sequence). The CDR3 runs 13 residues. Trimming stripped 1 base from V and 7 bases from J, with 8 bases between. The DNA for the CDR3 is TGTGCCAGCAGCTTAGGTCCGTCCCAGCCCCAGCATTTT. Residues: CASSLGPSQPQHF. Combining the CDR3 with reference TRBV7-9 and TRBJ1-5 gives the whole variable domain DTGVSQNPRHKITKRGQNVTFRCDPISEHNRLYWYRQTLGQGPEFLTYFQNEAQLEKSRLLSDRFSAERPKGSFSTLEIQRTEQGDSAMYLCASSLGPSQPQHFGDGTRLSIL.

This clonotype occurred a few times. This chain links TRBV7-9 with TRBJ1-1; tentatively, D is TRBD1 (5 bases). Germline values: CDR1 SEHNR, CDR2 FQNEAQ (reference sequence). Deletions cut 1 base from V and 5 bases from J, with 14 bases between. CDR3 length: 15 residues. For the CDR3, the DNA is TGTGCCAGCAGCTTAGGAGTGGGGCTCCTAACTGAAGCTTTCTTT. Translating gives CASSLGVGLLTEAFF. Variable domain in full (rest from reference TRBV7-9 and TRBJ1-1): DTGVSQNPRHKITKRGQNVTFRCDPISEHNRLYWYRQTLGQGPEFLTYFQNEAQLEKSRLLSDRFSAERPKGSFSTLEIQRTEQGDSAMYLCASSLGVGLLTEAFFGQGTRLTVV.

At least ten counts were recorded for this clonotype. The V call is TRBV12-3 or TRBV12-4, the J call TRBJ1-1; D not resolved. V was trimmed by 3 bases and J by 3 bases, leaving 11 bases between them. The CDR3 extends over 14 amino acids. CDR3 sequence reads: CASSLDPRDTEAFF. In DNA form, the CDR3 reads TGTGCCAGCAGTTTGGATCCGAGGGACACTGAAGCTTTCTTT.

This clonotype has at least ten counts. The CDR3 DNA reads TGTGCCAGCAGTCGGACAGGGCCAGATACGCAGTATTTT. This sequence encodes CASSRTGPDTQYF. V and J are TRBV6-6 and TRBJ2-3; 8 bases map to TRBD1. This CDR3 region has 13 residues. Germline V lookup: CDR1 MNHNY, CDR2 SVGAGI (reference sequence). Trimming removed 5 bases from V and 4 bases from J; junction bases left unmatched: 2.

This clonotype showed up just a few times. The chain recombines TRBV23-1 with TRBJ1-5; a weak D match, TRBD1 (5 bases). TRBV23-1 is filed as an ORF, its function uncertain. The CDR3 is 17 amino acids. Trimming pared 0 bases from V and 5 bases from J, leaving 17 bases between. The CDR3 sequence is CASSQSGPGPIHQPQHF. The CDR3 DNA reads TGCGCCAGCAGTCAATCGGGCCCGGGGCCGATCCATCAGCCCCAGCATTTT.

This clonotype was seen ten or more times. This rearrangement joins TRBV11-2 to TRBJ2-3, with TRBD2 matching 9 bases. The junction had 4 bases not matched to a gene; V was cut back by 5 bases and J by 1 base. CDR1 is SGHAT and CDR2 is FQNNGV in the germline V gene. This CDR3 contains 15 residues. The CDR3 coding sequence is TGTGCCAGCAGCCATAGCGGGAGACGCACAGATACGCAGTATTTT. Translating gives CASSHSGRRTDTQYF.

This clonotype was seen at least ten times. The chain has TRBV4-3 and TRBJ2-2; D assignment may be TRBD1 or TRBD2 (5 bases each). The CDR3 contains 16 residues. The V and J ends lost 0 bases and 9 bases respectively, with 17 bases between them. Germline V CDR1 and CDR2: LGHNA, YSLEER. The DNA of the CDR3 is TGCGCCAGCAGCCAAGATATCCGGGGCATCAACAGGGAGCTGTTTTTT. It encodes CASSQDIRGINRELFF.

Many counts were recorded for this clonotype. This chain uses TRBV20-1 with TRBJ1-2; 9 nucleotides agree with TRBD1. Germline CDR1 and CDR2: DFQATT and SNEGSKA (reference sequence). Trimming cost V 6 bases and J 6 bases; bases outside gene matches: 2. This CDR3 is 11 amino acids long. The CDR3 is CSARTGDGYTF. CDR3 sequence (DNA): TGCAGTGCACGGACAGGGGATGGCTACACCTTC.

The sample holds a few counts of this clonotype. The rearrangement uses TRBV28 and TRBJ2-2; 9 positions match TRBD1. Germline CDR1 MDHEN, CDR2 SYDVKM. Germline trimming cut 5 bases from V and 2 bases from J; bases unmatched to any gene: 9. This CDR3 contains 17 residues. CDR3 loop: CASSHIRTGVNTGELFF. In DNA, the CDR3 is TGTGCCAGCAGTCATATCCGGACAGGGGTCAACACCGGGGAGCTGTTTTTT.